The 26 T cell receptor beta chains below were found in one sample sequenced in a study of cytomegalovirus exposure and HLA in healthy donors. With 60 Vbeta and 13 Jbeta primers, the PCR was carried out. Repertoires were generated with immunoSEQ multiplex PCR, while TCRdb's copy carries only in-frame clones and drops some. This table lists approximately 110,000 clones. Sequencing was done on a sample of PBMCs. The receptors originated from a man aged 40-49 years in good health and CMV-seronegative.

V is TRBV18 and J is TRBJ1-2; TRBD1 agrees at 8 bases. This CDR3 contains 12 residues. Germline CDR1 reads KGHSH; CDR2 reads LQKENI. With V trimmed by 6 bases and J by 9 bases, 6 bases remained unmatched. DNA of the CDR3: TGTGCCAGCTCCCAGGACAGGGACAGCTACACCTTC. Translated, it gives CASSQDRDSYTF.

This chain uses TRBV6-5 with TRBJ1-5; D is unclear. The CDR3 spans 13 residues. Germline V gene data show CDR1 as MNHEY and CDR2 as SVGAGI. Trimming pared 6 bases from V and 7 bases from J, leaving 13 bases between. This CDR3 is CASRRGIRQPQHF. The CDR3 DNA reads TGTGCCAGCAGGCGGGGAATAAGGCAGCCCCAGCATTTT.

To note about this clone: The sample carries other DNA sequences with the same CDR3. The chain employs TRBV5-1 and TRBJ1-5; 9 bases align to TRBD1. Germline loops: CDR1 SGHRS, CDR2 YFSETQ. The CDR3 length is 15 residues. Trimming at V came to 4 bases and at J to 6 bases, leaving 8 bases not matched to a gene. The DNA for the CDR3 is TGCGCCAGCAGCCCGTGGACAGGGGCAGGTCAGCCCCAGCATTTT. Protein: CASSPWTGAGQPQHF.

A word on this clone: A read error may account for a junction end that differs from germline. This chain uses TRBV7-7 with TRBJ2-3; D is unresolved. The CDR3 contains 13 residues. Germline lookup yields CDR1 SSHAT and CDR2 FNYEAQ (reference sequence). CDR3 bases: TGTGCTAGCAGCTTAGCTCCAGGAGATACGCAGTATTTT. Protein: CASSLAPGDTQYF.

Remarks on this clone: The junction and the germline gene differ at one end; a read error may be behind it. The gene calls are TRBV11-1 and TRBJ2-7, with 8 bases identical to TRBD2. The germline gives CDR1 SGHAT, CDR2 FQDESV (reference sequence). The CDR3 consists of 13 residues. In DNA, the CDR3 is TGTGCCAGCGGCTTTGGCGGGAGGAACGAGCAGTACTTC. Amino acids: CASGFGGRNEQYF. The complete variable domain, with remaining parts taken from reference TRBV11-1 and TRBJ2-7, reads EAEVAQSPRYKITEKSQAVAFWCDPISGHATLYWYRQILGQGPELLVQFQDESVVDDSQLPKDRFSAERLKGVDSTLKIQPAELGDSAMYLCASGFGGRNEQYFGPGTRLTVT.

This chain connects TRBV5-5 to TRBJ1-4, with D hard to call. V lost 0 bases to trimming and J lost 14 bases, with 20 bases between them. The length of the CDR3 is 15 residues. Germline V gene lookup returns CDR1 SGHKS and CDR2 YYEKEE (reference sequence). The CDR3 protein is CASSLVDSETPILFF. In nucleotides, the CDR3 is TGTGCCAGCAGCTTGGTCGATTCTGAAACTCCGATCCTGTTTTTT.

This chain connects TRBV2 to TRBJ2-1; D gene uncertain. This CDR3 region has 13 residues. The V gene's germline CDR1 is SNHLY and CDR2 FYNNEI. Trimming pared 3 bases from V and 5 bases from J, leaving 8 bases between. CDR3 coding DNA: TGTGCCAGCAGTGAGGGCCTGAACAATGAGCAGTTCTTC. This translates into CASSEGLNNEQFF.

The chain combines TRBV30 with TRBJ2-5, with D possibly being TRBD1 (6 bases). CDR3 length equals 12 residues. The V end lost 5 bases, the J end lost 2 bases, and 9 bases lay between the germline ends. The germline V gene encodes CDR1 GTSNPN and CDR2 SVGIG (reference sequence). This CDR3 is CAWEQGQETQYF. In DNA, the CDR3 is TGTGCCTGGGAACAGGGTCAAGAGACCCAGTACTTC.

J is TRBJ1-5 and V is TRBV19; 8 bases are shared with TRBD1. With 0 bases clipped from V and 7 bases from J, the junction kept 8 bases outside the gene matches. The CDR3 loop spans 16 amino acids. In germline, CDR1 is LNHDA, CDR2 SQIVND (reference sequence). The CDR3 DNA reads TGTGCCAGTAGTATAGATTGGACAGGGTATCTACAGCCCCAGCATTTT. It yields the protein CASSIDWTGYLQPQHF.

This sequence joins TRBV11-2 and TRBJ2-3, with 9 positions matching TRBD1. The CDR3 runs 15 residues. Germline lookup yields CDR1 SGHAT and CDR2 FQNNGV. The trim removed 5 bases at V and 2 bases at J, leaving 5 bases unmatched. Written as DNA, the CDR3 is TGTGCCAGCAGCCCACAGGGGGCCGACACAGATACGCAGTATTTT. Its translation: CASSPQGADTDTQYF.

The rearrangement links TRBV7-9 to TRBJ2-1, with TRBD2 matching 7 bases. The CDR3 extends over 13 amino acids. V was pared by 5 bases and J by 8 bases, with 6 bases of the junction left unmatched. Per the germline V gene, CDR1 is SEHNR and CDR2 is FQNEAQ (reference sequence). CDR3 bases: TGTGCCAGCAGCCTGGGGGGGTCACATGAGCAGTTCTTC. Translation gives CASSLGGSHEQFF.

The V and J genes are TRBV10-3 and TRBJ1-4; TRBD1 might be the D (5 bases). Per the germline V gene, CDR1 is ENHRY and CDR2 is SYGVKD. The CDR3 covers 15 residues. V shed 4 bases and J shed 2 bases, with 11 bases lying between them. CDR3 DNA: TGTGCCATCAGTGCGTTCGGGGGTACTAATGAAAAACTGTTTTTT. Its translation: CAISAFGGTNEKLFF.

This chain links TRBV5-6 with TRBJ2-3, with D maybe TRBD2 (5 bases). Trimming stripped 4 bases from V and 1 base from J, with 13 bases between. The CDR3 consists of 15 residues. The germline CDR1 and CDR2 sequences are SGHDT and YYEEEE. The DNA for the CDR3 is TGTGCCAGCAGCGAGTCGGGGAAGGGCACAGATACGCAGTATTTT. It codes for CASSESGKGTDTQYF.

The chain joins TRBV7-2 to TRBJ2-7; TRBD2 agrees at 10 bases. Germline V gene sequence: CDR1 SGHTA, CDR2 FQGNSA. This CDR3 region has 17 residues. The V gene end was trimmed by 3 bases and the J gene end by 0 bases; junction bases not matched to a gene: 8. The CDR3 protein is CASSFAPSGGSSYEQYF. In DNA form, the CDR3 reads TGTGCCAGCAGCTTCGCCCCTAGCGGGGGAAGCTCCTACGAGCAGTACTTC.

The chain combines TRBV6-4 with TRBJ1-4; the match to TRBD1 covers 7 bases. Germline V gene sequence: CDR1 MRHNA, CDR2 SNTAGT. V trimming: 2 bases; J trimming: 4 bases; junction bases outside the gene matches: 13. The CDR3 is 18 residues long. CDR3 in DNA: TGTGCCAGCAGTGACCGATTTCGCCGGGACAGCAGTAATGAAAAACTGTTTTTT. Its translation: CASSDRFRRDSSNEKLFF.

The CDR3 DNA reads as TGTGCCAGCAGCCCCCCGGGAGGGGCCAACACTGAAGCTTTCTTT. Translation gives CASSPPGGANTEAFF. The chain combines TRBV7-9 with TRBJ1-1; maybe TRBD1 (5 bases). The V end was cut by 5 bases, the J end by 2 bases, with 15 bases between. Germline V gene sequence: CDR1 SEHNR, CDR2 FQNEAQ (reference sequence). This CDR3 spans 15 amino acids.

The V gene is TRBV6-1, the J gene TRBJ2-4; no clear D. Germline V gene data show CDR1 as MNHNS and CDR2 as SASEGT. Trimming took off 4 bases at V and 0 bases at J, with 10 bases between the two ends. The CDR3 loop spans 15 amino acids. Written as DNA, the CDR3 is TGTGCCAGCAGTGGAGAGCGCCTAGCCAAAAACATTCAGTACTTC. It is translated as CASSGERLAKNIQYF.

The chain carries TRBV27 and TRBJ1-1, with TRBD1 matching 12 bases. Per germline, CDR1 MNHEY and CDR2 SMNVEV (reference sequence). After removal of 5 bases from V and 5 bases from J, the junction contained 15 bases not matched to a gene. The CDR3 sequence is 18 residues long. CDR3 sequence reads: CASSISSGTGGWRTEAFF. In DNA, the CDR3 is TGTGCCAGCAGTATTTCCTCCGGGACAGGGGGCTGGAGGACTGAAGCTTTCTTT.

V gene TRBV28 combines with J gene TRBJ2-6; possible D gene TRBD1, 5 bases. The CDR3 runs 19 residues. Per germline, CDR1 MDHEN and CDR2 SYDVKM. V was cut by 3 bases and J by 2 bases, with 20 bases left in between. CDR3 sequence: CASSLVAGPSLAGANVLTF. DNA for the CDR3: TGTGCCAGCAGTTTGGTCGCAGGGCCTTCTCTCGCTGGGGCCAACGTCCTGACTTTC. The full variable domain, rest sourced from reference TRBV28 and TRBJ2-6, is DVKVTQSSRYLVKRTGEKVFLECVQDMDHENMFWYRQDPGLGLRLIYFSYDVKMKEKGDIPEGYSVSREKKERFSLILESASTNQTSMYLCASSLVAGPSLAGANVLTFGAGSRLTVL.

The CDR3 DNA sequence: TGTGCCAGCTGTTCGGACAGCGGATATCAGCCCCAGCATTTT. It translates to CASCSDSGYQPQHF. The chain has TRBV2 and TRBJ1-5, with D tentatively TRBD1 (6 bases). Trimming removed 8 bases from V and 5 bases from J, with 16 bases in between. This CDR3 has 14 residues. The germline CDR1 and CDR2 sequences are SNHLY and FYNNEI. The whole variable domain, filled in from reference TRBV2 and TRBJ1-5, reads EPEVTQTPSHQVTQMGQEVILRCVPISNHLYFYWYRQILGQKVEFLVSFYNNEISEKSEIFDDQFSVERPDGSNFTLKIRSTKLEDSAMYFCASCSDSGYQPQHFGDGTRLSIL.

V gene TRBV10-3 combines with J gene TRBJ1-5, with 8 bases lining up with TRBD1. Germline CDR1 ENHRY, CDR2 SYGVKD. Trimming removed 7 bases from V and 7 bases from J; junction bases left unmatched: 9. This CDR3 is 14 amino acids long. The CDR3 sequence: CAINADRDGQPQHF. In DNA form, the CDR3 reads TGTGCCATCAATGCGGACAGGGATGGGCAGCCCCAGCATTTT.

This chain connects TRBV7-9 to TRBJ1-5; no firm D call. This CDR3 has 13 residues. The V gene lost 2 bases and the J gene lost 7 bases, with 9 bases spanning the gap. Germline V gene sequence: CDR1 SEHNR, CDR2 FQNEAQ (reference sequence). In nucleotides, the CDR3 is TGTGCCAGCAGCTTACAGGAGGGACAGCCCCAGCATTTT. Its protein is CASSLQEGQPQHF.

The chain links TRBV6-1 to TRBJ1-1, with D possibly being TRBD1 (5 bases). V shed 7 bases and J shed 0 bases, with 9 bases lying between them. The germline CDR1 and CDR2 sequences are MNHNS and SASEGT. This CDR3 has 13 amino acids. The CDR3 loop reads CASMGLMNTEAFF. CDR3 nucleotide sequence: TGTGCCAGCATGGGGCTCATGAACACTGAAGCTTTCTTT.

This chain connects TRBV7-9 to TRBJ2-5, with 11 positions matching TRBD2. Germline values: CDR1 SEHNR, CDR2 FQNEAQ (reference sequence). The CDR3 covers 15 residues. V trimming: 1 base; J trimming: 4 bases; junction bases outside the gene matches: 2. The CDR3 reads CASSLGLAGGETQYF. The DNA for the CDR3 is TGTGCCAGCAGCTTAGGGCTAGCGGGAGGAGAGACCCAGTACTTC.

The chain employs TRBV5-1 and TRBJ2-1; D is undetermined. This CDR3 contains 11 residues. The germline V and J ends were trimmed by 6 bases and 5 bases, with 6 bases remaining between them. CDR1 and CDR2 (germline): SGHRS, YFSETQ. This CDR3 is CASTKNNEQFF. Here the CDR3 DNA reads TGCGCCAGCACCAAAAACAATGAGCAGTTCTTC.

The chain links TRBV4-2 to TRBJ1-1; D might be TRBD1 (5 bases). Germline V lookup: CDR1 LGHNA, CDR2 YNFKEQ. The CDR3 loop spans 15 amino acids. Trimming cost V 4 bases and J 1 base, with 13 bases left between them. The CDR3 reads CASSPQGNANTEAFF. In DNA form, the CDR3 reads TGTGCCAGCAGCCCCCAGGGTAACGCGAACACTGAAGCTTTCTTT.